Listed here are 32 T cell receptor beta chains from one sample, sequenced in a study of cytomegalovirus exposure and HLA in healthy donors. Produced via immunoSEQ multiplex PCR; TCRdb's table is partial and in-frame only. The sample carries 110,000 or so clones, approximately 81% recorded once. The sample was PBMCs. The receptors derive from a woman aged 25 to 39 in good health and CMV-seronegative.

V is TRBV10-3 and J is TRBJ2-1; D call uncertain. The germline V gene encodes CDR1 ENHRY and CDR2 SYGVKD. The germline V and J ends were trimmed by 9 bases and 2 bases, with 20 bases remaining between them. CDR3 length equals 16 residues. The CDR3 DNA is TGTGCCATAACTCCCGGATTAGCCCTCACCTACAATGAGCAGTTCTTC. This translates into CAITPGLALTYNEQFF.

The chain couples TRBV2 to TRBJ1-1; TRBD1 is a possible D gene (5 bases). Looked up from germline, CDR1 is SNHLY and CDR2 is FYNNEI. V was trimmed by 5 bases and J by 0 bases, leaving 16 bases between them. The CDR3 runs 16 residues. Here the CDR3 reads CASSLGGVGMNTEAFF. The CDR3 DNA is TGTGCCAGCAGTTTGGGGGGGGTAGGGATGAACACTGAAGCTTTCTTT.

The chain uses TRBV18 and TRBJ2-1; maybe TRBD1 (5 bases). Germline CDR1 KGHSH, CDR2 LQKENI. CDR3 length: 14 amino acids. V gave up 2 bases and J gave up 6 bases, with 11 bases separating them. DNA of the CDR3: TGTGCCAGCTCACCAAAGCGACAGTCCAATGAGCAGTTCTTC. Translated, it gives CASSPKRQSNEQFF.

The chain employs TRBV7-2 and TRBJ2-3; D is unresolved. Germline V lookup: CDR1 SGHTA, CDR2 FQGNSA. V lost 4 bases to trimming and J lost 2 bases, with 13 bases between them. The CDR3 runs 15 residues. In DNA, the CDR3 is TGTGCCAGCAGCTCCCAGGTACCAGTCACAGATACGCAGTATTTT. It yields the protein CASSSQVPVTDTQYF.

The chain recombines TRBV4-3 with TRBJ1-2, with TRBD1 matching over 7 bases. CDR3 size: 15 residues. After removal of 5 bases from V and 3 bases from J, the junction contained 9 bases not matched to a gene. In germline, CDR1 is LGHNA, CDR2 YSLEER. The CDR3 sequence is CASSAEGRGDYGYTF. CDR3 DNA: TGCGCCAGCAGCGCAGAAGGCAGGGGGGACTATGGCTACACCTTC.

The V call is TRBV10-2, the J call TRBJ2-7; D gene ambiguous. Germline V CDR1 and CDR2: WSHSY, SAAADI. There are 13 residues in the CDR3. Trimming took off 6 bases at V and 2 bases at J, with 11 bases between the two ends. The CDR3 nucleotides are TGCGCCAGCAGCTCCGGGTCCACCTACGAGCAGTACTTC. Translated, it gives CASSSGSTYEQYF.

The sample holds a few counts of this clone. The CDR3 sequence is CASSLALAGSGEQYF. The CDR3, as DNA: TGTGCCAGCAGCTTAGCACTAGCGGGGTCGGGGGAGCAGTACTTC. This sequence joins TRBV7-9 and TRBJ2-7; 10 bases line up with TRBD2. The junction had 6 bases not matched to a gene; V was cut back by 0 bases and J by 7 bases. The CDR3 is 15 amino acids. Germline values: CDR1 SEHNR, CDR2 FQNEAQ (reference sequence).

This clone has a single count. The J gene is TRBJ2-1, the V gene TRBV5-1; TRBD2 might be the D (6 bases). This CDR3 comprises 16 residues. The ends were cut back, 0 bases at V and 12 bases at J, with 22 bases in the middle. CDR1 and CDR2 (germline): SGHRS, YFSETQ. The CDR3 DNA reads as TGCGCCAGCAGCTTGGTAGTCGGGGGTGGAGGAGAGTTGCAGTTCTTC. The encoded protein is CASSLVVGGGGELQFF. Full variable domain (missing parts from reference TRBV5-1 and TRBJ2-1): KAGVTQTPRYLIKTRGQQVTLSCSPISGHRSVSWYQQTPGQGLQFLFEYFSETQRNKGNFPGRFSGRQFSNSRSEMNVSTLELGDSALYLCASSLVVGGGGELQFFGPGTRLTVL.

The V call is TRBV5-4, the J call TRBJ2-1, with D perhaps TRBD1 (5 bases). The CDR3 spans 16 residues. The germline gives CDR1 SGHNT, CDR2 YYREEE (reference sequence). V was cut by 4 bases and J by 7 bases, with 21 bases left in between. The CDR3 sequence is CASSRDGQPPKNEQFF. In DNA form, the CDR3 reads TGTGCCAGCAGCCGCGACGGACAACCGCCAAAAAATGAGCAGTTCTTC.

V and J are TRBV5-1 and TRBJ1-2, with D possibly matching TRBD1 (6 bases). The germline V gene encodes CDR1 SGHRS and CDR2 YFSETQ. V dropped 3 bases and J dropped 4 bases, with 16 bases sitting between them. The CDR3 covers 15 residues. The DNA of the CDR3 is TGCGCCAGCAGCTCCCCGGGGGGCCAAACCTATGGCTACACCTTC. This gives the protein CASSSPGGQTYGYTF.

V is TRBV5-4 and J is TRBJ1-4; unclear D gene. The CDR3 loop spans 13 amino acids. CDR1 and CDR2 from the germline V gene are SGHNT and YYREEE (reference sequence). V lost 7 bases and J lost 7, with 14 bases in between. CDR3 region: CASAPVPSEKLFF. In DNA form, the CDR3 reads TGTGCCAGCGCCCCTGTTCCTAGTGAAAAACTGTTTTTT. The full variable domain, with the rest looked up from reference TRBV5-4 and TRBJ1-4, is ETGVTQSPTHLIKTRGQQVTLRCSSQSGHNTVSWYQQALGQGPQFIFQYYREEENGRGNFPPRFSGLQFPNYSSELNVNALELDDSALYLCASAPVPSEKLFFGSGTQLSVL.

The chain joins TRBV4-1 to TRBJ1-1; D perhaps matches TRBD1 (5 bases). Germline V gives CDR1 MGHRA, CDR2 YSYEKL. This CDR3 has 16 residues. The ends were cut back, 3 bases at V and 1 base at J, with 15 bases in the middle. The CDR3 sequence: CASSQGGGAANTEAFF. CDR3 DNA: TGCGCCAGCAGCCAGGGGGGAGGGGCGGCGAACACTGAAGCTTTCTTT.

The gene calls are TRBV2 and TRBJ2-7; 8 bases are a match to TRBD1. The CDR3 runs to 14 residues. The V segment lost 8 bases and the J segment 2 bases; nucleotides outside the gene matches: 8. CDR1 is SNHLY, CDR2 FYNNEI, per germline. This CDR3 reads CASQWTGKTYEQYF. CDR3 sequence (DNA): TGTGCCAGCCAATGGACAGGGAAGACCTACGAGCAGTACTTC.

The chain couples TRBV19 to TRBJ1-2, with D hard to call. V lost 4 bases and J lost 0, with 9 bases in between. Per germline, CDR1 LNHDA and CDR2 SQIVND (reference sequence). The CDR3 has 14 residues. The CDR3 loop reads CASSTQISNYGYTF. CDR3 nucleotide sequence: TGTGCCAGTAGTACACAGATTTCTAACTATGGCTACACCTTC. Filled out from reference TRBV19 and TRBJ1-2, the complete variable domain reads DGGITQSPKYLFRKEGQNVTLSCEQNLNHDAMYWYRQDPGQGLRLIYYSQIVNDFQKGDIAEGYSVSREKKESFPLTVTSAQKNPTAFYLCASSTQISNYGYTFGSGTRLTVV.

This sequence joins TRBV6-1 and TRBJ1-1; 8 bases match TRBD1. Germline V CDR1 and CDR2: MNHNS, SASEGT. CDR3 length equals 13 residues. The V and J ends lost 7 bases and 4 bases, in that order; junction bases with no gene match: 5. The CDR3 region is CASTGQGGTEAFF. The CDR3 nucleotides read TGTGCCAGCACTGGACAGGGAGGCACTGAAGCTTTCTTT.

V is TRBV30 and J is TRBJ1-6; TRBD1 is a possible D gene (6 bases). CDR1 and CDR2 (germline): GTSNPN, SVGIG (reference sequence). V lost 2 bases and J 9 bases, leaving 11 bases between the germline ends. CDR3 size: 13 residues. The DNA for the CDR3 is TGTGCCTGGAGTCCAGGGGAAGGTTCACCCCTCCACTTT. Translated, it gives CAWSPGEGSPLHF. The whole variable domain, filled in from reference TRBV30 and TRBJ1-6, reads SQTIHQWPATLVQPVGSPLSLECTVEGTSNPNLYWYRQAAGRGLQLLFYSVGIGQISSEVPQNLSASRPQDRQFILSSKKLLLSDSGFYLCAWSPGEGSPLHFGNGTRLTVT.

The chain carries TRBV27 and TRBJ2-7; D possibly corresponds to TRBD2 (6 bases). The V end lost 6 bases, the J end lost 1 base, and 10 bases lay between the germline ends. The CDR3 loop spans 13 amino acids. The germline V gene encodes CDR1 MNHEY and CDR2 SMNVEV (reference sequence). CDR3 sequence: CASRRRDSYEQYF. The CDR3 coding sequence is TGTGCCAGCAGGAGGCGGGATTCCTACGAGCAGTACTTC.

This sequence joins TRBV14 and TRBJ1-2; 7 bases are a match to TRBD1. CDR3 length: 15 residues. CDR1 is SGHDN and CDR2 is FVKESK in the germline V gene. V lost 3 bases to trimming and J lost 4 bases; unmatched junction nucleotides: 8. CDR3 coding DNA: TGTGCCAGCAGCCACCGGGACAGACCTCTCTATGGCTACACCTTC. Translated: CASSHRDRPLYGYTF.

This clone was seen only once. This sequence joins TRBV2 and TRBJ2-1; a possible D gene is TRBD1 (6 bases). CDR1 and CDR2 (germline): SNHLY, FYNNEI. V was clipped by 3 bases and J by 4 bases, with 13 bases between them. The length of the CDR3 is 15 residues. CDR3 nucleotides: TGTGCCAGCAGTGACGGTGGGGGCGGATACAATGAGCAGTTCTTC. Amino acids: CASSDGGGGYNEQFF.

The gene calls are TRBV9 and TRBJ2-5; 10 bases match TRBD1. Germline V CDR1 and CDR2: SGDLS, YYNGEE. The CDR3 is 15 amino acids. V dropped 7 bases and J dropped 5; count of bases not matched to a gene: 11. CDR3 residues: CASGPGQGKGETQYF. In DNA form, the CDR3 reads TGTGCCAGCGGACCGGGACAGGGGAAAGGGGAGACCCAGTACTTC.

The chain joins TRBV27 to TRBJ1-2; 7 bases match TRBD1. J gave up 4 bases and V 6 bases, and 8 bases lay outside the gene matches. The CDR3 spans 14 residues. Germline V gene data show CDR1 as MNHEY and CDR2 as SMNVEV (reference sequence). The CDR3 bases are TGTGCCAGCAGCCGACAGGGCTCAGGCTATGGCTACACCTTC. Protein: CASSRQGSGYGYTF.

The chain is built from TRBV7-9 and TRBJ2-7, with 8 bases identical to TRBD1. The CDR3 contains 15 residues. Germline V gene sequence: CDR1 SEHNR, CDR2 FQNEAQ (reference sequence). Germline trimming cut 4 bases from V and 0 bases from J; bases unmatched to any gene: 5. The CDR3 DNA is TGTGCCAGCAGCTCTCAGGGGGCAGGCTCCTACGAGCAGTACTTC. Translating it yields CASSSQGAGSYEQYF. The full variable domain, rest sourced from reference TRBV7-9 and TRBJ2-7, is DTGVSQNPRHKITKRGQNVTFRCDPISEHNRLYWYRQTLGQGPEFLTYFQNEAQLEKSRLLSDRFSAERPKGSFSTLEIQRTEQGDSAMYLCASSSQGAGSYEQYFGPGTRLTVT.

The chain combines TRBV14 with TRBJ2-3, with 8 bases identical to TRBD2. Germline values: CDR1 SGHDN, CDR2 FVKESK. The V segment lost 1 base and the J segment 11 bases; nucleotides outside the gene matches: 5. There are 13 residues in the CDR3. As DNA, the CDR3 is TGTGCCAGCAGCCAAGTCGGGGGGGCCGGGCAGTATTTT. Protein sequence: CASSQVGGAGQYF.

The rearrangement joins TRBV9 to TRBJ1-1; 7 nucleotides agree with TRBD1. V was pared by 4 bases and J by 0 bases, with 6 bases of the junction left unmatched. There are 15 residues in the CDR3. Germline V gene data show CDR1 as SGDLS and CDR2 as YYNGEE. CDR3 nucleotides: TGTGCCAGCAGCCGCGAGGGGGCGATGAACACTGAAGCTTTCTTT. Translating gives CASSREGAMNTEAFF.

The chain links TRBV2 to TRBJ2-5, with D possibly TRBD2 on 8 matching bases. This CDR3 comprises 15 residues. V lost 6 bases and J lost 3, with 17 bases in between. Germline CDR1 SNHLY, CDR2 FYNNEI. The CDR3 is CASRHRGLGEETQYF. The CDR3, as DNA: TGTGCCAGCAGACACAGGGGACTAGGGGAAGAGACCCAGTACTTC.

This chain joins TRBV6-5 and TRBJ1-2; 7 bases fit TRBD1. This CDR3 has 15 residues. V was pared by 6 bases and J by 4 bases, with 11 bases of the junction left unmatched. The germline CDR1 and CDR2 sequences are MNHEY and SVGAGI. This CDR3 reads CASRFTGVQGYGYTF. In DNA form, the CDR3 reads TGTGCCAGCAGATTTACAGGGGTTCAGGGCTATGGCTACACCTTC.

CDR3 sequence: CASSRGTGELFF. The CDR3 nucleotides read TGCGCCAGCAGTAGGGGTACCGGGGAGCTGTTTTTT. This chain links TRBV4-3 with TRBJ2-2; weak D call: TRBD1 (5 bases). CDR3 length: 12 amino acids. The germline V and J ends were trimmed by 6 bases and 5 bases, with 7 bases remaining between them. Germline CDR1 and CDR2: LGHNA and YSLEER.

The rearrangement uses TRBV5-1 and TRBJ1-6; perhaps TRBD1 as D (5 bases). CDR3 size: 18 residues. Per germline, CDR1 SGHRS and CDR2 YFSETQ. The V end was cut by 5 bases, the J end by 0 bases, with 18 bases between. For the CDR3, the DNA is TGCGCCAGCAGTCAGACAGAACGACCGAGCTCCTATAATTCACCCCTCCACTTT. Translation gives CASSQTERPSSYNSPLHF.

Here the CDR3 reads CASSIGTGGTNEKLFF. The CDR3 DNA reads as TGTGCCAGTAGTATTGGGACAGGTGGGACTAATGAAAAACTGTTTTTT. V is TRBV19 and J is TRBJ1-4; 8 positions agree with TRBD1. With 3 bases clipped from V and 2 bases from J, the junction kept 5 bases outside the gene matches. This CDR3 spans 16 amino acids. The germline CDR1 and CDR2 sequences are LNHDA and SQIVND (reference sequence).

V is TRBV9 and J is TRBJ2-1, with D hard to call. The CDR3 totals 13 residues. The V gene lost 2 bases and the J gene lost 8 bases, with 11 bases spanning the gap. Germline V gene data show CDR1 as SGDLS and CDR2 as YYNGEE. The CDR3 region has the DNA TGTGCCAGCAGCGTCCCCCCCCGCGATGAGCAGTTCTTC. It is translated as CASSVPPRDEQFF. Together with reference TRBV9 and TRBJ2-1, the CDR3 gives the full variable domain: DSGVTQTPKHLITATGQRVTLRCSPRSGDLSVYWYQQSLDQGLQFLIQYYNGEERAKGNILERFSAQQFPDLHSELNLSSLELGDSALYFCASSVPPRDEQFFGPGTRLTVL.

The chain carries TRBV9 and TRBJ2-7; D gene ambiguous. CDR3 length: 15 amino acids. Germline V gene data show CDR1 as SGDLS and CDR2 as YYNGEE. V was cut by 0 bases and J by 2 bases, with 12 bases left in between. CDR3 sequence reads: CASSVDSSRTYEQYF. DNA of the CDR3: TGTGCCAGCAGCGTAGACTCCAGCAGGACCTACGAGCAGTACTTC.

The chain uses TRBV19 and TRBJ2-5; weak D call: TRBD1 (6 bases). Germline V lookup: CDR1 LNHDA, CDR2 SQIVND (reference sequence). The CDR3 has 13 amino acids. V lost 6 bases, J lost 0 bases, and 8 bases lay in between. The DNA of the CDR3 is TGTGCCAGTAGAGGACAGAACCAAGAGACCCAGTACTTC. Translating gives CASRGQNQETQYF.